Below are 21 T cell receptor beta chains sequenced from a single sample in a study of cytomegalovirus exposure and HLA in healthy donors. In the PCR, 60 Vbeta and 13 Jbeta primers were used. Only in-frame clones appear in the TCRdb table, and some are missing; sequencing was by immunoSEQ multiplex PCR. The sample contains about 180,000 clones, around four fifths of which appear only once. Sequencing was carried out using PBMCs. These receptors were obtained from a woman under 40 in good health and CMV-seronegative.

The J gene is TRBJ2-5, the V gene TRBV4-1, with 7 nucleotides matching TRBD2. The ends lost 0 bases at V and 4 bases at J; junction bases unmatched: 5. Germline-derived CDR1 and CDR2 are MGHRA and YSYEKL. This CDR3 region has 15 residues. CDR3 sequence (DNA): TGCGCCAGCAGCCAAGATGGGACGGGGGGAGAGACCCAGTACTTC. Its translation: CASSQDGTGGETQYF.

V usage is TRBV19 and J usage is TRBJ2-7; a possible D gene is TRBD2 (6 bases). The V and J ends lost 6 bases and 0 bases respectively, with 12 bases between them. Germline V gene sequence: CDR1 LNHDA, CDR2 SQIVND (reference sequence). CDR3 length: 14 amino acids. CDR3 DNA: TGTGCCAGTAGGGTGGGCGGGGACTCCTACGAGCAGTACTTC. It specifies CASRVGGDSYEQYF.

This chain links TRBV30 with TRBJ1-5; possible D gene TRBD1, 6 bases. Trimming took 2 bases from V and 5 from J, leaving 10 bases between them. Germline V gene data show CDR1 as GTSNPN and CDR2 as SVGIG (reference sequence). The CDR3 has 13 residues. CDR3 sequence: CAWSQGRDQPQHF. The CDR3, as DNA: TGTGCCTGGAGTCAGGGGAGGGATCAGCCCCAGCATTTT. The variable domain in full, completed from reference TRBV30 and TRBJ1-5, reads SQTIHQWPATLVQPVGSPLSLECTVEGTSNPNLYWYRQAAGRGLQLLFYSVGIGQISSEVPQNLSASRPQDRQFILSSKKLLLSDSGFYLCAWSQGRDQPQHFGDGTRLSIL.

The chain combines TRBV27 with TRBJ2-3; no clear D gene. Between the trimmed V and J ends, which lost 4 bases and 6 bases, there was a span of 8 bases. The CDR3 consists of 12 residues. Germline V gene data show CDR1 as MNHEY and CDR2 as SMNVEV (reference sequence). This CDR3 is CASSSVLDTQYF. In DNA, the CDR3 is TGTGCCAGCAGTTCAGTCTTGGATACGCAGTATTTT.

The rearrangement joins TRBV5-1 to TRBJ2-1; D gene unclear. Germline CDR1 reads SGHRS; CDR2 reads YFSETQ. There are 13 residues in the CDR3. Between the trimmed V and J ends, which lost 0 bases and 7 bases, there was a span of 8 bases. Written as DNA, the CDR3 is TGCGCCAGCAGCTTGGTTCCCCGTAATGAGCAGTTCTTC. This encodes CASSLVPRNEQFF. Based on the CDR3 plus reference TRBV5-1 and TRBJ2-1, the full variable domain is KAGVTQTPRYLIKTRGQQVTLSCSPISGHRSVSWYQQTPGQGLQFLFEYFSETQRNKGNFPGRFSGRQFSNSRSEMNVSTLELGDSALYLCASSLVPRNEQFFGPGTRLTVL.

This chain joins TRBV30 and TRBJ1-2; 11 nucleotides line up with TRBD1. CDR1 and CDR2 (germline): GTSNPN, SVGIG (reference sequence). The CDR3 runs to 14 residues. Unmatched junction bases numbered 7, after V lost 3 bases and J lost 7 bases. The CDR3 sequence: CAWSEDRGLGGYTF. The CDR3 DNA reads TGTGCCTGGAGCGAGGACAGGGGGCTGGGTGGCTACACCTTC.

CDR3 DNA sequence: TGTGCCAGCAGCTTGCGAAAGACAGCAGGGGGTAGAACCTACGAGCAGTACTTC. Protein: CASSLRKTAGGRTYEQYF. This chain joins TRBV7-2 and TRBJ2-7; TRBD1 matches 7 bases. The J segment lost 2 bases and the V segment lost 3 bases, leaving 16 bases of the junction unmatched. CDR3 length equals 18 residues. The V gene's germline CDR1 is SGHTA and CDR2 FQGNSA.

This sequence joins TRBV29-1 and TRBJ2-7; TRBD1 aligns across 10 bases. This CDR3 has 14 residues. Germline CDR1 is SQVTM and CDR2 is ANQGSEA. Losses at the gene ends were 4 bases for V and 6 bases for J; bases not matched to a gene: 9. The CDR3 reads CSVVGGTGASEQYF. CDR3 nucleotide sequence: TGCAGCGTTGTGGGTGGGACAGGGGCTTCCGAGCAGTACTTC.

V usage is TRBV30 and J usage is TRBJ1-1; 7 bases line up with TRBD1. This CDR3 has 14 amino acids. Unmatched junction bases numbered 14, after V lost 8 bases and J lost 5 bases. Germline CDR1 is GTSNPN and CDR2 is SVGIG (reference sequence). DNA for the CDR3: TGTGCCCATAAGGGGGCCAGGGGTCAAACTGAAGCTTTCTTT. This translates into CAHKGARGQTEAFF.

CDR3 nucleotides: TGTGCCAGTAGTCTGTCAGGGGGCACAGATACGCAGTATTTT. Its translation is CASSLSGGTDTQYF. The rearrangement uses TRBV19 and TRBJ2-3, with D perhaps matching TRBD1 (6 bases). CDR1 is LNHDA, CDR2 SQIVND, per germline (reference sequence). V lost 5 bases to trimming and J lost 1 base, with 10 bases between them. CDR3 length: 14 amino acids.

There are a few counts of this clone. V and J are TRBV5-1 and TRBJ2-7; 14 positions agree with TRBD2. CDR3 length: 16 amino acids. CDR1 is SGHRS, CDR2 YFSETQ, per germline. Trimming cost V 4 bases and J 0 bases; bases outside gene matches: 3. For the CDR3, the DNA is TGCGCCAGCAGCACGACTAGCGGGGGGGCCTCCTACGAGCAGTACTTC. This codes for CASSTTSGGASYEQYF.

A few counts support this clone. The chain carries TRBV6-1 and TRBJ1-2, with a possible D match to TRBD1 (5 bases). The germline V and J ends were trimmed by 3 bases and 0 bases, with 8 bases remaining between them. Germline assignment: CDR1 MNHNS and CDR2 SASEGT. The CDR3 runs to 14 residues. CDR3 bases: TGTGCCAGCAGTGAGGGGGGGACTAACTATGGCTACACCTTC. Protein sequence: CASSEGGTNYGYTF.

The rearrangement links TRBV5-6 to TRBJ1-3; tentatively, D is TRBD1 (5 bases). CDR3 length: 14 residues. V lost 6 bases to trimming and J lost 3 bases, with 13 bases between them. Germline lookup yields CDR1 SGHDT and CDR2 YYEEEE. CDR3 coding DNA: TGTGCCAGCAAAGGGGAAGTAAGTGGAAACACCATATATTTT. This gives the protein CASKGEVSGNTIYF.

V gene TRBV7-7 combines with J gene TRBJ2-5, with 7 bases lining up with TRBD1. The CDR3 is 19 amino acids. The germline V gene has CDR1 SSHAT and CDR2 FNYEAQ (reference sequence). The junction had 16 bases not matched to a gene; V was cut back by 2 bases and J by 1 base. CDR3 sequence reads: CASSLKRAVDRRTQETQYF. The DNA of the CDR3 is TGTGCCAGCAGCTTAAAAAGGGCAGTGGACAGGCGCACCCAAGAGACCCAGTACTTC.

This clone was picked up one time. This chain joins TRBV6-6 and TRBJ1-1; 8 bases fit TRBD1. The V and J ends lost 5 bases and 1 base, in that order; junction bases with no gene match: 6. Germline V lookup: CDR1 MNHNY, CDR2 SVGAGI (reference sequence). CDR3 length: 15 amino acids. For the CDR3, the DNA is TGTGCCAGCAGTCTAAACAGGGGGGCGAACACTGAAGCTTTCTTT. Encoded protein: CASSLNRGANTEAFF.

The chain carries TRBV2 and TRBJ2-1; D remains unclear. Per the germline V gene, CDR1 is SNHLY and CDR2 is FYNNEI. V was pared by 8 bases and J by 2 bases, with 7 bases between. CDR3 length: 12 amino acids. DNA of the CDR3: TGTGCCAGCTCCTACCCCTACAATGAGCAGTTCTTC. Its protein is CASSYPYNEQFF.

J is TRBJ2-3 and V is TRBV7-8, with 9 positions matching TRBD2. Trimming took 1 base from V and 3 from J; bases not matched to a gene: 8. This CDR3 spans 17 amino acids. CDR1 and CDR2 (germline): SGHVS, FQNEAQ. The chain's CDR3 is CASSLESGGPWTDTQYF. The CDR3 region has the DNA TGTGCCAGCAGCTTAGAAAGCGGGGGGCCCTGGACAGATACGCAGTATTTT.

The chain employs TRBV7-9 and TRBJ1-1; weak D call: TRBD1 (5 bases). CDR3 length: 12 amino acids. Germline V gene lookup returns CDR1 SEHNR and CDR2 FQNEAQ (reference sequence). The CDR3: CLRGRIETEAFF. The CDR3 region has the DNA TGTTTAAGGGGTAGGATTGAAACTGAAGCTTTCTTT. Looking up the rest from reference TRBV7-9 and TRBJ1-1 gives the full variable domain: DTGVSQNPRHKITKRGQNVTFRCDPISEHNRLYWYRQTLGQGPEFLTYFQNEAQLEKSRLLSDRFSAERPKGSFSTLEIQRTEQGDSAMYLCLRGRIETEAFFGQGTRLTVV.

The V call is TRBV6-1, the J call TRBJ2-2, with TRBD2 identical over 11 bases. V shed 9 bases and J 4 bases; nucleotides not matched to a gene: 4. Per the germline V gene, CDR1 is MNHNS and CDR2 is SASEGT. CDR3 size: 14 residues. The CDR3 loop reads CARGTSGPTGELFF. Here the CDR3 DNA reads TGTGCCAGAGGGACTAGCGGACCCACCGGGGAGCTGTTTTTT.

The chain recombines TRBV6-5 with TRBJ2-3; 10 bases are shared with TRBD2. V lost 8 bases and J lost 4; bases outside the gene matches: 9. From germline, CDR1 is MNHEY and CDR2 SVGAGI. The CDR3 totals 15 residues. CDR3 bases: TGTGCCAGCTACAAGCGGGGGGGCAGTCCAGATACGCAGTATTTT. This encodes CASYKRGGSPDTQYF.

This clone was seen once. CDR3 nucleotides: TGTGCCAGCAGCGTAGAGGCAGGGATGTACACTGAAGCTTTCTTT. Residues: CASSVEAGMYTEAFF. The rearrangement joins TRBV9 to TRBJ1-1, with D tentatively TRBD1 (5 bases). V shed 0 bases and J shed 3 bases, with 12 bases lying between them. This CDR3 is built from 15 residues. Germline V gene data show CDR1 as SGDLS and CDR2 as YYNGEE.